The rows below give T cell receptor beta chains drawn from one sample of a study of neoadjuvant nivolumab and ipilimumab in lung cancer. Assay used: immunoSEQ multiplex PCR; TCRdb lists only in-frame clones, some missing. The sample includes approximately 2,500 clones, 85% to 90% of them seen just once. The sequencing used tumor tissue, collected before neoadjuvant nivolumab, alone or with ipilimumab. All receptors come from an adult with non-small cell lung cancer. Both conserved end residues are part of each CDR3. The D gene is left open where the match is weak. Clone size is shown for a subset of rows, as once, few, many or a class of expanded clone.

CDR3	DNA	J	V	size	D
CASLTVNSRANVLTF	TGTGCCAGCCTCACTGTCAATAGTCGGGCCAACGTCCTGACTTTC	TRBJ2-6	TRBV5-6	once	-
CASSSNIWDQGNTGELFF	TGTGCCAGCAGTTCAAATATCTGGGACCAGGGGAACACCGGGGAGCTGTTTTTT	TRBJ2-2	TRBV28	-	-
CASSQENGDGYTF	TGCGCCAGCAGCCAAGAGAATGGAGATGGCTACACCTTC	TRBJ1-2	TRBV4-1	-	-
CASTQGSSYEQYF	TGTGCCAGCACCCAAGGCAGCTCCTACGAGCAGTACTTC	TRBJ2-7	TRBV7-8	once	-
CASSQTSSGNTIYF	TGTGCCAGCAGCCAGACCAGCTCCGGAAACACCATATATTTT	TRBJ1-3	TRBV11-2	-	-
CASSGPSSGLGDTQYF	TGTGCCAGCAGCGGACCGTCTAGCGGATTGGGAGATACGCAGTATTTT	TRBJ2-3	TRBV5-4	-	TRBD2
CASKKSAGFFSGANVLTF	TGTGCCAGCAAGAAAAGCGCAGGATTTTTCTCTGGGGCCAACGTCCTGACTTTC	TRBJ2-6	TRBV2	-	-
CASSEWQGENEQFF	TGCGCCAGCAGTGAGTGGCAGGGTGAAAATGAGCAGTTCTTC	TRBJ2-1	TRBV10-2	-	-
CASSSKRGVGWTQYF	TGTGCCAGCAGCTCGAAACGTGGCGTTGGGTGGACCCAGTACTTC	TRBJ2-5	TRBV7-9	-	-
CASSRDRGFEQYF	TGTGCCAGCAGTCGGGACAGGGGTTTCGAGCAGTACTTC	TRBJ2-7	TRBV6-1	-	TRBD1
CASSLALPYNEQFF	TGCGCCAGCAGCTTGGCACTCCCGTACAATGAGCAGTTCTTC	TRBJ2-1	TRBV5-1	-	-
CASSEDKFPYEQYF	TGTGCCAGCAGTGAAGACAAGTTTCCCTACGAGCAGTACTTC	TRBJ2-7	TRBV6-1	-	-
CASSLKGDNYGYTF	TGTGCCAGCAGCTTAAAGGGTGATAACTATGGCTACACCTTC	TRBJ1-2	TRBV7-8	-	-
CASSGRTAPNYGYTF	TGTGCCAGCAGTGGGCGGACGGCTCCTAACTATGGCTACACCTTC	TRBJ1-2	TRBV25-1	-	-